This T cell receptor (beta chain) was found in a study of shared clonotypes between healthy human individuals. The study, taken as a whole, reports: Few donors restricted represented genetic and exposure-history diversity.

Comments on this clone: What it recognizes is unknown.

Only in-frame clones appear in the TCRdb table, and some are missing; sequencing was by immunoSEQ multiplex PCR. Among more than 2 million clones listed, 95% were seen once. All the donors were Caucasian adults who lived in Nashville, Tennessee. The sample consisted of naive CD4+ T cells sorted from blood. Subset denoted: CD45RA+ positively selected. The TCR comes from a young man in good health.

The CDR3 DNA reads as TGTGCCAGCAGTGTAAACGTACCCTCCGCAACTAATGAAAAACTGTTTTTT. It translates to CASSVNVPSATNEKLFF. The gene calls are TRBV2 and TRBJ1-4; D call uncertain. The germline V gene has CDR1 SNHLY and CDR2 FYNNEI. This CDR3 contains 17 residues. V gave up 4 bases and J gave up 0 bases, with 15 bases separating them.